A single sample gave rise to the 20 T cell receptor beta chains below, sequenced in a study of chemoradiotherapy in HPV16-positive cancers. The method was immunoSEQ multiplex PCR; TCRdb's version includes in-frame clones alone and lacks a portion of them. The table includes 9,200 or so clones, around 80% detected once. Sample: tumor tissue, taken from a patient who underwent chemoradiotherapy. The receptors originated from a human donor with HPV-associated anogenital cancer.

The genes are TRBV6-1 and TRBJ2-7; D is possibly TRBD1 or TRBD2 (5 bases each). The CDR3 totals 13 residues. Trimming removed 8 bases at V and 6 bases at J, with 17 bases between. The germline V gene has CDR1 MNHNS and CDR2 SASEGT. The CDR3 loop reads CASAQGVLGEQYV. CDR3 sequence (DNA): TGTGCCAGCGCGCAGGGAGTTTTAGGCGAGCAGTACGTC.

The chain has TRBV4-3 and TRBJ1-1, with D maybe TRBD1 (5 bases). Looked up from germline, CDR1 is LGHNA and CDR2 is YSLEER. The ends were cut back, 4 bases at V and 3 bases at J, with 18 bases in the middle. The CDR3 spans 16 residues. This CDR3 reads CASSLGTLALHTEAFF. The CDR3 DNA sequence: TGCGCCAGCAGCCTAGGGACCCTGGCCCTTCACACTGAAGCTTTCTTT.

The rearrangement links TRBV4-3 to TRBJ1-2; 7 nucleotides line up with TRBD1. The CDR3 extends over 19 amino acids. Trimming removed 0 bases from V and 8 bases from J; junction bases left unmatched: 21. CDR1 and CDR2 (germline): LGHNA, YSLEER. This CDR3 is CASSQEIDGAGGRPYGYTF. The CDR3 DNA reads TGCGCCAGCAGCCAAGAGATCGATGGGGCAGGGGGACGACCTTACGGCTACACCTTC.

The V gene is TRBV9, the J gene TRBJ2-5; 11 nucleotides agree with TRBD2. Trimming at V came to 4 bases and at J to 1 base, leaving 6 bases not matched to a gene. CDR3 length: 16 amino acids. Per germline, CDR1 SGDLS and CDR2 YYNGEE. The CDR3 DNA reads as TGTGCCAGCAGCCGCCAACTAGCGGGGGTCCAAGAGACCCAGTACTTC. Amino acid sequence: CASSRQLAGVQETQYF.

The genes are TRBV29-1 and TRBJ1-4, with D possibly being TRBD1 (6 bases). V was pared by 6 bases and J by 4 bases, with 12 bases between. Germline V gene sequence: CDR1 SQVTM, CDR2 ANQGSEA. This CDR3 is built from 13 residues. In DNA, the CDR3 is TGCAGCGTGGACGCAGGGGTTAATGAAAAACTGTTTTTT. It encodes CSVDAGVNEKLFF.

This chain uses TRBV12-5 with TRBJ2-3; D call uncertain. In germline, CDR1 is LGHNT, CDR2 FRNRAP. The CDR3 spans 12 residues. Trimming removed 2 bases from V and 3 bases from J, with 3 bases in between. The CDR3 DNA sequence: TGTGCTAGTGGTTTGCGAACAGATACGCAGTATTTT. It specifies CASGLRTDTQYF.

CDR3 sequence (DNA): TGTGCCAGCAGCGGGGGACAGGGGGTCGGCTATAATTCACCCCTCCACTTT. Translated: CASSGGQGVGYNSPLHF. V gene TRBV5-6 combines with J gene TRBJ1-6, with 11 bases fitting TRBD1. This CDR3 has 17 residues. Trimming at V came to 4 bases and at J to 3 bases, leaving 6 bases not matched to a gene. CDR1 is SGHDT, CDR2 YYEEEE, per germline.

This chain links TRBV11-3 with TRBJ1-1; D is perhaps TRBD1 (5 bases). The V end lost 0 bases, the J end lost 1 base, and 15 bases lay between the germline ends. The CDR3 has 17 amino acids. Germline V gene data show CDR1 as SGHNT and CDR2 as YENEEA. The DNA of the CDR3 is TGTGCCAGCAGCTTAGAAGGAGGCTGGGGGGAGAACACTGAAGCTTTCTTT. Its protein is CASSLEGGWGENTEAFF. Filled out from reference TRBV11-3 and TRBJ1-1, the complete variable domain reads EAGVVQSPRYKIIEKKQPVAFWCNPISGHNTLYWYLQNLGQGPELLIRYENEEAVDDSQLPKDRFSAERLKGVDSTLKIQPAELGDSAVYLCASSLEGGWGENTEAFFGQGTRLTVV.

The chain uses TRBV6-1 and TRBJ1-2; weak D call: TRBD1 (6 bases). There are 11 residues in the CDR3. V dropped 5 bases and J dropped 5 bases, with 6 bases sitting between them. Per germline, CDR1 MNHNS and CDR2 SASEGT. The CDR3 nucleotides are TGTGCCAGCAGTACAGGGTATGGCTACACCTTC. Its translation: CASSTGYGYTF.

The chain has TRBV5-6 and TRBJ2-6; either TRBD1 or TRBD2 may fit D (5 bases each). V lost 0 bases and J lost 4, with 11 bases in between. CDR1 is SGHDT, CDR2 YYEEEE, per germline. The CDR3 consists of 16 residues. CDR3 bases: TGTGCCAGCAGCTTGGGGGTGGGGGTCGGGGCCAACGTCCTGACTTTC. Amino acids: CASSLGVGVGANVLTF.

This clone was observed a handful of times. V usage is TRBV28 and J usage is TRBJ1-5; D uncertain. Germline V gene lookup returns CDR1 MDHEN and CDR2 SYDVKM. The V end lost 5 bases, the J end lost 7 bases, and 15 bases lay between the germline ends. This CDR3 is built from 14 residues. This CDR3 reads CASSPGSMDQPQHF. The CDR3 DNA reads as TGTGCCAGCAGTCCAGGCTCCATGGACCAGCCCCAGCATTTT.

This chain links TRBV6-5 with TRBJ1-5, with TRBD1 matching 7 bases. V gave up 0 bases and J gave up 2 bases; unmatched junction bases: 4. This CDR3 is 16 amino acids long. Germline-derived CDR1 and CDR2 are MNHEY and SVGAGI. The CDR3, as DNA: TGTGCCAGCAGTTACTCTGGGACAGCTCGCAATCAGCCCCAGCATTTT. This encodes CASSYSGTARNQPQHF.

V is TRBV9 and J is TRBJ2-1; D may be TRBD1 (6 bases). V lost 0 bases, J lost 3 bases, and 10 bases lay in between. In germline, CDR1 is SGDLS, CDR2 YYNGEE. This CDR3 region has 15 residues. The chain's CDR3 is CASSVEDRIYNEQFF. DNA of the CDR3: TGTGCCAGCAGCGTAGAGGACAGAATCTACAATGAGCAGTTCTTC.

The rearrangement joins TRBV7-8 to TRBJ2-5; D call uncertain. The DNA end favors TRBJ2-7, so the J call may be wrong. CDR3 length: 14 residues. CDR1 and CDR2 (germline): SGHVS, FQNEAQ. The CDR3 bases are TGTGCCAGCAGGGTAGGACGGTGGGGTGACGAGCAGTACTTC. This translates into CASRVGRWGDEQYF.

The rearrangement links TRBV7-2 to TRBJ2-2; D gene unclear. Germline CDR1 SGHTA, CDR2 FQGNSA. The V gene lost 1 base and the J gene lost 6 bases, with 12 bases spanning the gap. The CDR3 consists of 15 residues. CDR3 amino acids: CASSLGFNSAGELFF. The CDR3 DNA follows: TGTGCCAGCAGCTTAGGCTTTAATTCCGCCGGGGAGCTGTTTTTT.

The chain has TRBV10-3 and TRBJ2-3; the D call may be TRBD1 or TRBD2 (6 bases each). The germline V and J ends were trimmed by 0 bases and 1 base, with 17 bases remaining between them. Germline V gene lookup returns CDR1 ENHRY and CDR2 SYGVKD. The CDR3 runs to 18 residues. The CDR3, as DNA: TGTGCCATCAGTGAGTCGAGGGGGGCGGGTCCCGGCACAGATACGCAGTATTTT. It yields the protein CAISESRGAGPGTDTQYF.

This clone showed up just a few times. It is unclear where the CDR3 begins or ends on the DNA, so no DNA is shown, and the CDR3 is as TCRdb lists it. This chain joins TRBV21-1 and TRBJ2-3; the DNA was not compared with TRBD1, the D call given in the table. TRBV21-1 represents a pseudogene. Counting both end residues, the CDR3 totals 17 amino acids. The CDR3 loop is CASSNVAGGAWTDTQYF.

The CDR3 protein is CASSRVQDTQYF. The CDR3 DNA is TGTGCCAGTAGTAGAGTCCAAGATACGCAGTATTTT. The chain employs TRBV19 and TRBJ2-3; D uncertain. The length of the CDR3 is 12 residues. V was clipped by 4 bases and J by 5 bases, with 7 bases between them. Germline V gene lookup returns CDR1 LNHDA and CDR2 SQIVND (reference sequence).

V and J are TRBV7-2 and TRBJ1-4; D is possibly TRBD1 (6 bases). The CDR3 loop spans 14 amino acids. The germline V and J ends were trimmed by 4 bases and 4 bases, with 10 bases remaining between them. Germline V CDR1 and CDR2: SGHTA, FQGNSA. The CDR3 DNA reads TGTGCCAGCAGCTCCTGGGACAATAATGAAAAACTGTTTTTT. Amino acid sequence: CASSSWDNNEKLFF.

The rearrangement uses TRBV19 and TRBJ1-5; D is perhaps TRBD1 (6 bases). Trimming pared 7 bases from V and 3 bases from J, leaving 13 bases between. The CDR3 has 14 amino acids. Germline V gene lookup returns CDR1 LNHDA and CDR2 SQIVND (reference sequence). The DNA for the CDR3 is TGTGCCAGTAATTCAGGGGTTAACAATCAGCCCCAGCATTTT. This encodes CASNSGVNNQPQHF.